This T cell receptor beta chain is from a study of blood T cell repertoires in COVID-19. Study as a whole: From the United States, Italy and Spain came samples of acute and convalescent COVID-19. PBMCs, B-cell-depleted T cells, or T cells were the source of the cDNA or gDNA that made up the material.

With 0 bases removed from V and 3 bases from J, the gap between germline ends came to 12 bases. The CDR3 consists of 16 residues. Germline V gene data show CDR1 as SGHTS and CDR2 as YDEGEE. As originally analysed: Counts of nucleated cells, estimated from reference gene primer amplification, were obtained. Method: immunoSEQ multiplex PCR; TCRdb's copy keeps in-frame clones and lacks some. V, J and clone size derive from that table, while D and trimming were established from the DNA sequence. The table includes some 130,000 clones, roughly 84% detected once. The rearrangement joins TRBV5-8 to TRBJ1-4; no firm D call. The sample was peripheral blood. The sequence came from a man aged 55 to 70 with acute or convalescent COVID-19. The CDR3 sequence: CASSLVLQGANEKLFF. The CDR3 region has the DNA TGTGCCAGCAGCTTGGTTCTCCAAGGAGCTAATGAAAAACTGTTTTTT. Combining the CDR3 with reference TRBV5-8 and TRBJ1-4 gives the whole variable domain EAGVTQSPTHLIKTRGQQATLRCSPISGHTSVYWYQQALGLGLQFLLWYDEGEERNRGNFPPRFSGRQFPNYSSELNVNALELEDSALYLCASSLVLQGANEKLFFGSGTQLSVL.